This T cell receptor (beta chain) was retrieved from a study of blood T cell repertoires in COVID-19. For the study at large: Spain, Italy and the United States supplied samples that represented acute and convalescent COVID-19. The cDNA or gDNA used as material had been derived from T cells, B-cell-depleted T cells, or PBMCs.

The CDR3 is 13 amino acids. Per germline, CDR1 GTSNPN and CDR2 SVGIG (reference sequence). V shed 0 bases and J shed 0 bases, with 3 bases lying between them. Source study methods: Estimated nucleated cell counts came from reference gene primer amplification. Here immunoSEQ multiplex PCR was the method, and the copy in TCRdb shows in-frame clones only, minus some. The V and J calls and the clone size are those of that table, but D and trimming were determined from the DNA. The sample lists about 360,000 clones, about 88% occurring once. The chain is built from TRBV30 and TRBJ1-3; D is unresolved. The TCR originated in a human donor in a cohort sampled during active COVID-19. Sequences were obtained from peripheral blood. The CDR3 nucleotides are TGTGCCTGGAGTGTTCTCTCTGGAAACACCATATATTTT. Protein sequence: CAWSVLSGNTIYF.